These T cell receptor beta chains were read from a single sample in a study of T cell responses to AZD1222 COVID-19 vaccine. Libraries were prepared by immunoSEQ multiplex PCR; TCRdb keeps only in-frame clonotypes and omits some of them. The repertoire has approximately 140,000 clones, 90% of them found once; the top ten carry approximately 3%. Sample: peripheral blood, taken 28 days after the second AZD1222 dose. Source of these receptors: an adult who received the AZD1222 COVID-19 vaccine. Both conserved end residues are trimmed from each CDR3.

TRBJ1-1	TRBV5-5	ASSRNNNQVHTEAF
TRBJ1-1	TRBV6-1	ASSAAGAEAF
TRBJ2-7	TRBV27	ASSYQGGEQY
TRBJ2-7	TRBV1	TSSQVLYEQY
TRBJ2-1	TRBV6-5	ASSYSRAEQF
TRBJ1-2	TRBV14	ASSQDPRVYGYT
TRBJ1-3	TRBV21-1	ASTLDSLSGNTIY
TRBJ2-7	TRBV10-3	AIREPGTASYEQY
TRBJ1-1	TRBV25-1	ASSESWQIGAF
TRBJ1-1	TRBV13	ASSLWAKDTEAF
TRBJ1-3	TRBV6-1	ASSEADFGAATIY
TRBJ2-2	TRBV4-2	AGGLAGGNTGELF
TRBJ2-3	TRBV6-2/TRBV6-3	ASSTAGGADTQY
TRBJ1-5	TRBV5-6	ASSAVGDQPQH
TRBJ2-5	TRBV11-2	ASSLFGGEEETQY
TRBJ2-6	TRBV7-2	ASSPWGSSGANVLT